This T cell receptor (beta chain) was obtained from a study of early T cells in non-severe SARS-CoV-2 infection. Study details: Whole-blood bulk RNA, unsorted, was sequenced, and chains were unpaired.

V lost 2 bases and J lost 4, with 3 bases in between. The CDR3 sequence is 12 residues long. Germline-derived CDR1 and CDR2 are MDHEN and SYDVKM. In its sample, this clonotype was seen a few times. TCRdb called the 5' RACE reads again in MiXCR, with one record for every CDR3 protein. The sample contains more than 90,000 distinct CDR3 sequences, 9.5% to 11% of which appear only once. This TCR derives from an adult who was a healthcare worker with PCR-confirmed SARS-CoV-2 infection or an uninfected control (not recorded which). The specimen sequenced was whole blood. The chain is built from TRBV28 and TRBJ1-5; D call uncertain. The CDR3 spells CASSLINQPQHF. In DNA form, the CDR3 reads TGTGCCAGCAGTTTAATTAATCAGCCCCAGCATTTT.